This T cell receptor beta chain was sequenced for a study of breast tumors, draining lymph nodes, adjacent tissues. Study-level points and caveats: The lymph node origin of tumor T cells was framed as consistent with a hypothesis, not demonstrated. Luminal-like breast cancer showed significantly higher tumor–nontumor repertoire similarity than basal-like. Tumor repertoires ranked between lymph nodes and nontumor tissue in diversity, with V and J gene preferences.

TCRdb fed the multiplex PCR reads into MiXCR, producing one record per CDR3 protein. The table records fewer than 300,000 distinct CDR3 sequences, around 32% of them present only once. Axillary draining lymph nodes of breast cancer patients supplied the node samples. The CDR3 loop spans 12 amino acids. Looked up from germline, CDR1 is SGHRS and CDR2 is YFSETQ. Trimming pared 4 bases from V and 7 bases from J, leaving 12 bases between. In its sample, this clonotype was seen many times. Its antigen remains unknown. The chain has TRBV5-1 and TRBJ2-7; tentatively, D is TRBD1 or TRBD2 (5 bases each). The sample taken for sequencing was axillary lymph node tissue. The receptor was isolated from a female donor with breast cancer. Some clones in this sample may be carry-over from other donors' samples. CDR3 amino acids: CASSLSGREQYF. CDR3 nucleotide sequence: TGCGCCAGCAGCCTATCGGGGCGGGAGCAGTACTTC. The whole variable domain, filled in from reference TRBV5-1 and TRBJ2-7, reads KAGVTQTPRYLIKTRGQQVTLSCSPISGHRSVSWYQQTPGQGLQFLFEYFSETQRNKGNFPGRFSGRQFSNSRSEMNVSTLELGDSALYLCASSLSGREQYFGPGTRLTVT.